One sample yielded the 20 T cell receptor beta chains listed below, sequenced in a study of spatial heterogeneity in lung cancer. TCRdb itself ran the 5' RACE reads through MiXCR, one entry per CDR3 protein. The sample gives around 25,000 distinct CDR3 sequences, roughly 9.7% of which show up once; about 22% is in the top ten. Noted time point: blood at routine non-recurrence follow-up after resection. The sequenced sample was PBMCs, obtained at follow-up. Receptors originate from a male donor with early-stage non-small cell lung cancer.

This clonotype was seen repeatedly, ten times or more. This chain connects TRBV7-2 to TRBJ1-1, with a tentative D call TRBD1 (6 bases). V lost 5 bases and J 0 bases, leaving 13 bases between the germline ends. The CDR3 is made up of 15 amino acids. From germline, CDR1 is SGHTA and CDR2 FQGNSA. The CDR3 protein is CASSPITGLNTEAFF. The CDR3 DNA reads TGTGCCAGCAGCCCAATTACAGGGTTGAACACTGAAGCTTTCTTT.

CDR3 loop: CASSQEKRDPYGYTF. CDR3 coding DNA: TGCGCCAGCAGCCAAGAAAAAAGGGACCCCTATGGCTACACCTTC. This chain joins TRBV4-3 and TRBJ1-2; TRBD1 might be the D (5 bases). The CDR3 is 15 residues long. Germline V lookup: CDR1 LGHNA, CDR2 YSLEER. V was shortened by 0 bases and J by 4 bases, with 12 bases between the two germline ends.

The chain is built from TRBV24-1 and TRBJ1-5; 7 positions agree with TRBD1. The length of the CDR3 is 17 residues. V shed 4 bases and J 6 bases; nucleotides not matched to a gene: 14. Germline V lookup: CDR1 KGHDR, CDR2 SFDVKD. CDR3 residues: CATSEPDRDRRGQPQHF. The CDR3 nucleotides read TGTGCCACCAGTGAGCCCGACCGGGACAGAAGGGGTCAGCCCCAGCATTTT.

The V gene is TRBV10-3, the J gene TRBJ1-2, with 10 bases that match TRBD1. The CDR3 contains 14 residues. Germline CDR1 ENHRY, CDR2 SYGVKD. The J segment lost 5 bases and the V segment lost 8 bases, leaving 8 bases of the junction unmatched. The CDR3: CAIGGDRGVYGYTF. The DNA for the CDR3 is TGTGCCATCGGAGGGGACAGGGGAGTGTATGGCTACACCTTC.

About this clonotype itself: A much larger clone lies a single base off, so this may be a read error. This rearrangement joins TRBV2 to TRBJ2-7, with D tentatively TRBD1 (5 bases). V was cut by 2 bases and J by 2 bases, with 13 bases left in between. There are 15 residues in the CDR3. Looked up from germline, CDR1 is SNHLY and CDR2 is FYNNEI. The CDR3 DNA sequence: TGTGCCAGCAGTGAACTGGGCATGGGGCCCTACGAGCAGTACTTC. Amino acids: CASSELGMGPYEQYF.

This clonotype was seen a few times. V is TRBV5-1 and J is TRBJ2-3; D gene uncertain. The V end was cut by 0 bases, the J end by 1 base, with 9 bases between. Germline V gene lookup returns CDR1 SGHRS and CDR2 YFSETQ. The CDR3 runs 15 residues. The CDR3 spells CASSLGARGTDTQYF. CDR3 coding DNA: TGCGCCAGCAGCTTGGGGGCCAGAGGCACAGATACGCAGTATTTT.

The chain combines TRBV2 with TRBJ2-1; the match to TRBD2 covers 10 bases. Germline V CDR1 and CDR2: SNHLY, FYNNEI. The CDR3 loop spans 13 amino acids. The V and J ends lost 8 bases and 8 bases, in that order; junction bases with no gene match: 6. CDR3 protein: CASAGLAKDEQFF. CDR3 sequence (DNA): TGTGCCAGCGCGGGACTAGCGAAAGATGAGCAGTTCTTC.

This clonotype was counted ten times or more. The J gene is TRBJ2-3, the V gene TRBV5-1, with 12 bases identical to TRBD2. The germline CDR1 and CDR2 sequences are SGHRS and YFSETQ. V trimming: 7 bases; J trimming: 3 bases; junction bases outside the gene matches: 6. The CDR3 length is 15 residues. Written as DNA, the CDR3 is TGCGCCAGCGACCCTAGCGGGGGGGGAACAGATACGCAGTATTTT. It yields the protein CASDPSGGGTDTQYF.

The chain combines TRBV6-2 or TRBV6-3 with TRBJ1-1, with 7 bases aligning to TRBD1. CDR1 and CDR2 from the germline V gene are MNHEY and SVGEGT. The CDR3 contains 13 residues. The trim removed 7 bases at V and 8 bases at J, leaving 10 bases unmatched. DNA for the CDR3: TGTGCCAGCACTCGGGACAGAAGGAGAGAAGCTTTCTTT. Translation gives CASTRDRRREAFF.

This clonotype was counted at least ten times. The junction differs from germline at one of its ends, possibly a read error. This rearrangement joins TRBV7-2 to TRBJ2-3, with TRBD2 matching 11 bases. The CDR3 sequence is 16 residues long. Germline V gene sequence: CDR1 SGHTA, CDR2 FQGNSA. The CDR3 bases are TGTGCCAGCAGCTCCAGTCTAGCGGGGGGCCACCCTAGCGCGGATTTT. Translating it yields CASSSSLAGGHPSADF.

This clonotype has at least ten counts. The chain has TRBV6-5 and TRBJ1-6, with D hard to call. The CDR3 is made up of 14 amino acids. Germline values: CDR1 MNHEY, CDR2 SVGAGI. Trimming shortened V by 4 bases and J by 5 bases, and 9 bases separated the two germline ends. The CDR3: CASSFGGNNSPLHF. In DNA, the CDR3 is TGTGCCAGCAGTTTCGGAGGGAATAATTCACCCCTCCACTTT.

In this sample, this clonotype turned up many times. This chain joins TRBV6-5 and TRBJ1-2, with D unclear. Trimming removed 5 bases at V and 9 bases at J, with 13 bases between. The length of the CDR3 is 12 residues. Germline V lookup: CDR1 MNHEY, CDR2 SVGAGI. This chain's CDR3 is CASSTSGWSYTF. The CDR3 DNA is TGTGCCAGCAGTACGAGCGGATGGAGCTACACCTTC.

This clonotype came up many times. This chain uses TRBV7-8 with TRBJ1-1; maybe TRBD1 (5 bases). The ends were cut back, 6 bases at V and 3 bases at J, with 14 bases in the middle. There are 14 residues in the CDR3. Germline loops: CDR1 SGHVS, CDR2 FQNEAQ. The CDR3 DNA is TGTGCCAGCAGAAGACAGCGACAAGACACTGAAGCTTTCTTT. Protein: CASRRQRQDTEAFF. The full variable domain, with the rest looked up from reference TRBV7-8 and TRBJ1-1, is GAGVSQSPRYKVAKRGQDVALRCDPISGHVSLFWYQQALGQGPEFLTYFQNEAQLDKSGLPSDRFFAERPEGSVSTLKIQRTQQEDSAVYLCASRRQRQDTEAFFGQGTRLTVV.

V is TRBV2 and J is TRBJ2-1; tentative D call: TRBD2 (5 bases). The CDR3 covers 14 residues. Germline-derived CDR1 and CDR2 are SNHLY and FYNNEI. Trimming removed 4 bases from V and 6 bases from J, with 13 bases in between. DNA of the CDR3: TGTGCCAGCAGTGGTCGGCAGGCGGGCAATGAGCAGTTCTTC. Its protein product is CASSGRQAGNEQFF.

The sample holds many counts of this clonotype. The CDR3 DNA is TGTGCCAGCAGTTCGGACGGCGCGGCCCATACGCAGTATTTT. Translated: CASSSDGAAHTQYF. The J gene is TRBJ2-3, the V gene TRBV6-1; D unclear. Germline lookup yields CDR1 MNHNS and CDR2 SASEGT. This CDR3 has 14 residues. With 5 bases removed from V and 7 bases from J, the gap between germline ends came to 16 bases.

This clonotype was counted between two and nine times. The V gene is TRBV5-5, the J gene TRBJ1-6; the D is unclear. The length of the CDR3 is 15 residues. The V and J ends lost 0 bases and 7 bases respectively, with 11 bases between them. Germline CDR1 SGHKS, CDR2 YYEKEE (reference sequence). For the CDR3, the DNA is TGTGCCAGCAGCTTGGAGCAGCACACCAATTCACCCCTCCACTTT. This sequence encodes CASSLEQHTNSPLHF.

The V call is TRBV7-2, the J call TRBJ2-7; 12 bases agree with TRBD2. Germline values: CDR1 SGHTA, CDR2 FQGNSA. The CDR3 spans 15 residues. The ends lost 0 bases at V and 5 bases at J; junction bases unmatched: 2. The CDR3 spells CASSLALAGGHEQYF. CDR3 sequence (DNA): TGTGCCAGCAGCTTAGCGCTAGCGGGGGGGCACGAGCAGTACTTC.

This clonotype was recorded many times. The CDR3 bases are TGTGCCAGCAGTCCCTCGAGGGGTAGCAATCAGCCCCAGCATTTT. This translates into CASSPSRGSNQPQHF. The chain combines TRBV6-1 with TRBJ1-5, with D perhaps TRBD1 (5 bases). The CDR3 contains 15 residues. CDR1 and CDR2 (germline): MNHNS, SASEGT. The V end was cut by 5 bases, the J end by 0 bases, with 11 bases between.

This clonotype came up once. This chain uses TRBV5-1 with TRBJ1-1, with 8 nucleotides matching TRBD1. The CDR3 spans 14 residues. Germline values: CDR1 SGHRS, CDR2 YFSETQ. The J segment lost 3 bases and the V segment lost 1 base, leaving 2 bases of the junction unmatched. CDR3 residues: CASSLLQGDTEAFF. DNA for the CDR3: TGCGCCAGCAGCTTGTTACAGGGGGACACTGAAGCTTTCTTT.

This clonotype was counted many times. The CDR3 nucleotides read TGTGCCAGCAGTGAATCAGGGTCCACTGAAGCTTTCTTT. Translating gives CASSESGSTEAFF. The rearrangement joins TRBV6-1 to TRBJ1-1; tentative D call: TRBD1 (5 bases). Deletions cut 2 bases from V and 4 bases from J, with 8 bases between. This CDR3 is 13 amino acids long. Germline V gene sequence: CDR1 MNHNS, CDR2 SASEGT.